The 22 T cell receptor beta chains presented below share a single source sample, sequenced in a study of a mutant IDH1 vaccine in newly diagnosed glioma. Sequencing was performed with immunoSEQ multiplex PCR; in TCRdb, only in-frame clones are kept and a portion is missing. The sample lists tens of thousands of clones; over 75% were seen once. Their antigen targets remain unknown. Time point given: week 47, end of study. Alongside topical imiquimod, each dose of vaccine comprised 300 ug of mutant IDH1 20-mer peptide. Here the sequenced sample was PBMCs, taken from a glioma patient whose treatment included an IDH1 peptide vaccine. All receptors come from a man aged 35-49 years with glioma.

Concerning this clone itself: A far larger clone is one base from this, pointing to a likely read error. The J gene is TRBJ2-3, the V gene TRBV2, with unresolved D. The CDR3 totals 11 residues. Germline values: CDR1 SNHLY, CDR2 FYNNEI. V lost 6 bases, J lost 2 bases, and 3 bases lay in between. In nucleotides, the CDR3 is TGTGCCAGCAGCTACACAGATACGCAGTATTTT. Amino acid sequence: CASSYTDTQYF.

CDR3 in DNA: TGTGCCAGTAGTAGGGGTAAGGATTTGTGGACCAAAAACATTCAGTACTTC. This sequence encodes CASSRGKDLWTKNIQYF. This chain connects TRBV19 to TRBJ2-4; D is ambiguous. The CDR3 covers 17 residues. The V and J ends lost 4 bases and 2 bases respectively, with 18 bases between them. Germline V gene data show CDR1 as LNHDA and CDR2 as SQIVND (reference sequence).

The rearrangement links TRBV12-2 to TRBJ2-2; whether TRBD2, the table's D call, matches the DNA was not checked. TRBV12-2 is assigned pseudogene status. The CDR3 sequence is 20 residues long. The CDR3 protein is CASRLERGRGRAERAGELFF. CDR3 coding DNA: TGTGCAAGTCGCTTAGAACGAGGGCGGGGCAGGGCGGAACGGGCCGGGGAGCTGTTTTTT.

The V gene is TRBV5-8, the J gene TRBJ2-7, with D perhaps matching TRBD2 (5 bases). Germline CDR1 SGHTS, CDR2 YDEGEE. The CDR3 has 14 residues. The germline V and J ends were trimmed by 3 bases and 2 bases, with 12 bases remaining between them. The DNA of the CDR3 is TGTGCCAGCAGCTCAGGACTGTACACCTACGAGCAGTACTTC. It translates to CASSSGLYTYEQYF.

DNA for the CDR3: TGTGCCAGCAGTCCAGGGGGCTTAACTCAGCCCCAGCATTTT. Protein product: CASSPGGLTQPQHF. The chain carries TRBV28 and TRBJ1-5; 8 positions agree with TRBD1. The trim removed 5 bases at V and 6 bases at J, leaving 6 bases unmatched. This CDR3 is 14 amino acids long. CDR1 and CDR2 from the germline V gene are MDHEN and SYDVKM.

This clone has only one observation. This chain joins TRBV20-1 and TRBJ2-7; D not certain. CDR1 is DFQATT and CDR2 is SNEGSKA in the germline V gene (reference sequence). The CDR3 is made up of 10 amino acids. In DNA, the CDR3 is TGCTCAAGTAGCTCCTACGAGCAGTACTTC. Translating it yields CSSSSYEQYF.

The V and J genes are TRBV6-5 and TRBJ1-5; D is perhaps TRBD1 (6 bases). The germline V gene encodes CDR1 MNHEY and CDR2 SVGAGI. Trimming removed 6 bases from V and 3 bases from J, with 12 bases in between. This CDR3 has 14 residues. CDR3 loop: CASRAGQHNQPQHF. The DNA of the CDR3 is TGTGCCAGCAGAGCCGGACAGCACAATCAGCCCCAGCATTTT.

The rearrangement links TRBV4-3 to TRBJ2-2; 12 bases are shared with TRBD2. Germline V lookup: CDR1 LGHNA, CDR2 YSLEER. The length of the CDR3 is 17 residues. The J segment lost 0 bases and the V segment lost 3 bases, leaving 2 bases of the junction unmatched. CDR3 residues: CASSHGLAGSNTGELFF. CDR3 in DNA: TGCGCCAGCAGCCACGGACTAGCGGGATCGAACACCGGGGAGCTGTTTTTT.

V and J are TRBV5-6 and TRBJ1-2; D is undetermined. The V end was cut by 2 bases, the J end by 2 bases, with 7 bases between. The CDR3 is 13 residues long. Germline V gene sequence: CDR1 SGHDT, CDR2 YYEEEE. In nucleotides, the CDR3 is TGTGCCAGCAGCTTTGGCCTCAACTATGGCTACACCTTC. It is translated as CASSFGLNYGYTF. Complete variable domain (other parts from reference TRBV5-6 and TRBJ1-2): DAGVTQSPTHLIKTRGQQVTLRCSPKSGHDTVSWYQQALGQGPQFIFQYYEEEERQRGNFPDRFSGHQFPNYSSELNVNALLLGDSALYLCASSFGLNYGYTFGSGTRLTVV.

The rearrangement uses TRBV4-3 and TRBJ1-6, with D perhaps TRBD1 (6 bases). Between the trimmed V and J ends, which lost 0 bases and 4 bases, there was a span of 10 bases. The CDR3 length is 16 residues. CDR1 is LGHNA, CDR2 YSLEER, per germline. The CDR3 region has the DNA TGCGCCAGCAGCCAAGATGCCGGACAGTATAATTCACCCCTCCACTTT. Residues: CASSQDAGQYNSPLHF.

The chain joins TRBV10-3 to TRBJ2-3, with TRBD2 matching over 7 bases. The CDR3 is made up of 16 amino acids. From germline, CDR1 is ENHRY and CDR2 SYGVKD. V was pared by 4 bases and J by 2 bases, with 9 bases of the junction left unmatched. CDR3 sequence: CAISAQVGLHTDTQYF. DNA of the CDR3: TGTGCCATCAGTGCTCAGGTGGGACTACACACAGATACGCAGTATTTT.

This sequence joins TRBV27 and TRBJ1-2; 10 bases match TRBD1. Germline-derived CDR1 and CDR2 are MNHEY and SMNVEV (reference sequence). Trimming at V came to 6 bases and at J to 3 bases, leaving 7 bases not matched to a gene. The CDR3 spans 15 residues. The CDR3 DNA sequence: TGTGCCAGCAGGTCGGGGACAGGGGAACACTATGGCTACACCTTC. It is translated as CASRSGTGEHYGYTF.

The rearrangement uses TRBV19 and TRBJ1-5, with 10 positions matching TRBD1. Looked up from germline, CDR1 is LNHDA and CDR2 is SQIVND (reference sequence). Losses at the gene ends were 5 bases for V and 6 bases for J; bases not matched to a gene: 10. The CDR3 totals 16 residues. The CDR3 here is CASSPRGQGIRQPQHF. DNA for the CDR3: TGTGCCAGTAGTCCAAGGGGACAGGGGATACGTCAGCCCCAGCATTTT.

The genes are TRBV11-3 and TRBJ1-1, with D tentatively TRBD1 (5 bases). CDR1 SGHNT and CDR2 YENEEA come from the germline V gene. The germline V and J ends were trimmed by 6 bases and 6 bases, with 11 bases remaining between them. This CDR3 comprises 12 residues. For the CDR3, the DNA is TGTGCCAGCAGTCAGGGAAAGGCTGAAGCTTTCTTT. This sequence encodes CASSQGKAEAFF.

The V and J genes are TRBV4-3 and TRBJ1-1; D remains unclear. This CDR3 comprises 15 residues. Trimming shortened V by 0 bases and J by 4 bases, and 12 bases separated the two germline ends. The germline gives CDR1 LGHNA, CDR2 YSLEER. The CDR3 region has the DNA TGCGCCAGCAGCCAAGATCAGGCAAGGTCCACTGAAGCTTTCTTT. This codes for CASSQDQARSTEAFF.

CDR3 sequence (DNA): TGTGCCACCAGCAGAGACCCACAGGAAAAACTGTTTTTT. Protein product: CATSRDPQEKLFF. V and J are TRBV15 and TRBJ1-4; D is unresolved. Per germline, CDR1 LNHNV and CDR2 YYDKDF (reference sequence). Trimming pared 0 bases from V and 8 bases from J, leaving 7 bases between. CDR3 length: 13 residues.

The chain recombines TRBV5-4 with TRBJ2-7, with 10 bases matching TRBD2. Germline V gives CDR1 SGHNT, CDR2 YYREEE (reference sequence). The V segment lost 4 bases and the J segment 2 bases; nucleotides outside the gene matches: 9. The CDR3 is 16 amino acids. The CDR3 DNA follows: TGTGCCAGCAGCACGGCCGCTAGCGGGAGCACCTACGAGCAGTACTTC. This gives the protein CASSTAASGSTYEQYF.

The count of this clone is one. This chain connects TRBV4-3 to TRBJ2-7; possibly TRBD1 or TRBD2 for D (7 bases each). Germline V gene lookup returns CDR1 LGHNA and CDR2 YSLEER. Trimming stripped 0 bases from V and 2 bases from J, with 14 bases between. There are 16 residues in the CDR3. This chain's CDR3 is CASSQDWGGTAYEQYF. The CDR3 DNA reads as TGCGCCAGCAGCCAAGATTGGGGAGGGACAGCCTACGAGCAGTACTTC.

The genes are TRBV19 and TRBJ1-5; unclear D gene. The CDR3 consists of 15 residues. V shed 4 bases and J shed 6 bases, with 16 bases lying between them. Germline values: CDR1 LNHDA, CDR2 SQIVND (reference sequence). The CDR3 sequence: CASSSAVRGGQPQHF. In nucleotides, the CDR3 is TGTGCCAGTAGTAGTGCCGTGCGGGGAGGTCAGCCCCAGCATTTT.

This clone was observed a handful of times. This chain joins TRBV30 and TRBJ2-1, with TRBD1 identical over 9 bases. Germline V gene sequence: CDR1 GTSNPN, CDR2 SVGIG (reference sequence). Trimming at V came to 2 bases and at J to 6 bases, leaving 8 bases not matched to a gene. The CDR3 covers 15 residues. The CDR3 sequence: CAWSHRDRVSNEQFF. CDR3 nucleotide sequence: TGTGCCTGGAGTCACCGGGACAGGGTAAGCAATGAGCAGTTCTTC.

V and J are TRBV7-2 and TRBJ2-3; D gene ambiguous. Germline V gives CDR1 SGHTA, CDR2 FQGNSA. With 3 bases removed from V and 2 bases from J, the gap between germline ends came to 9 bases. The CDR3 runs 14 residues. Here the CDR3 DNA reads TGTGCCAGCAGCTTGGAGCTCCCCACAGATACGCAGTATTTT. As protein: CASSLELPTDTQYF.

The V gene is TRBV7-8, the J gene TRBJ2-1, with D possibly TRBD2 on 6 matching bases. The germline gives CDR1 SGHVS, CDR2 FQNEAQ. The CDR3 has 13 residues. Trimming cost V 7 bases and J 5 bases, with 12 bases left between them. The DNA for the CDR3 is TGTGCCAGCACCGAGCGGGTGGACAATGAGCAGTTCTTC. Protein sequence: CASTERVDNEQFF.